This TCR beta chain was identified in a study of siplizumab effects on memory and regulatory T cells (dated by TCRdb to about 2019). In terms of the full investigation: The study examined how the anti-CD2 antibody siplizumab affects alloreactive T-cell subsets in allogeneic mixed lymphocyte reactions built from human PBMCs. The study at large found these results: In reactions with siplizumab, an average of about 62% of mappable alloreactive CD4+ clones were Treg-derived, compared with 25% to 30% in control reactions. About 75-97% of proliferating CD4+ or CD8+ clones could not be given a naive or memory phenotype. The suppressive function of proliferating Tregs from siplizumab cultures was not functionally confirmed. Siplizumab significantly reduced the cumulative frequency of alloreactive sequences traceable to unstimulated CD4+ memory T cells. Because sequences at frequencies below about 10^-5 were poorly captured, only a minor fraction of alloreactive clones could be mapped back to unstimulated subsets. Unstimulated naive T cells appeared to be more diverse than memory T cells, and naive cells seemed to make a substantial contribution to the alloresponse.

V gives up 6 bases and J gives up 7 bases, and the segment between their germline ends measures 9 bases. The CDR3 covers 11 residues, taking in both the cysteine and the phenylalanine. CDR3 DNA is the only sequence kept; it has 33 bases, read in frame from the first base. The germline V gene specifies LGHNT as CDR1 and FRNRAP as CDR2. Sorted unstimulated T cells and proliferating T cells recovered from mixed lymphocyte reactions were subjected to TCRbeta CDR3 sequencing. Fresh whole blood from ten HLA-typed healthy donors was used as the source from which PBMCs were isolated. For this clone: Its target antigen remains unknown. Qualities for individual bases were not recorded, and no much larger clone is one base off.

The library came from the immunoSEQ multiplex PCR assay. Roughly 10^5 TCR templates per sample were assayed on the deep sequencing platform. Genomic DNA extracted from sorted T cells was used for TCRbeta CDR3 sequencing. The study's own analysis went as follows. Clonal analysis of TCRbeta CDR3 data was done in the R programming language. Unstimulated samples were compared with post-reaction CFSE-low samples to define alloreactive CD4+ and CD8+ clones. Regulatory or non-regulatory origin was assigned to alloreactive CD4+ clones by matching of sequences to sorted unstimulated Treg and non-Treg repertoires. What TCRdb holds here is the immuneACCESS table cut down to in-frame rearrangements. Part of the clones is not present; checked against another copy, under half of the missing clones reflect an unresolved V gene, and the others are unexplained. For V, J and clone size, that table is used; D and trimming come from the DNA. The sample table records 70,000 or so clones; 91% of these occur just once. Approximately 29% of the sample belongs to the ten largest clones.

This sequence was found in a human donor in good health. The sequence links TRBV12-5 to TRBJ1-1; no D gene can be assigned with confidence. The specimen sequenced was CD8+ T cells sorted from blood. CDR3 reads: CASGWGVEAFF. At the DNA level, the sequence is TGTGCTAGTGGATGGGGAGTTGAAGCTTTCTTT.